This TCR beta chain emerged from a study of cytomegalovirus exposure and HLA in healthy donors (dated 2017 in TCRdb). About the study as a whole: The 666 repertoires of the first cohort and the roughly 120 validation repertoires were produced on the same platform, according to a later analysis. The study was designed to test whether signatures of past pathogen exposure could be identified by cataloging public T cell receptors. Besides the first cohort of approximately 710 subjects, a separate validation cohort made up of roughly 130 different subjects was used. The study combined high-throughput TCR immunosequencing, statistical association of individual TCRs with disease status, and machine learning to predict cytomegalovirus infection status. On the study overall, not on this receptor specifically: In both the original and validation cohorts, the classifier was reported to diagnose cytomegalovirus status with high specificity and sensitivity. According to the authors, the approach could potentially be generalized to other disease states and immunological phenotypes. The study listed around 160 TCR beta chains as associated with cytomegalovirus. The validation cohort had no HLA typing available for a later analysis, so co-occurrence within that cohort was assessed over all 130 or so repertoires. In vitro tests confirmed that a few of the cytomegalovirus-associated TCR beta chains recognize cytomegalovirus antigens. While some public TCRs were present in many individuals, most TCR sequences turned up only very rarely across donors. In a later analysis, TCRs clustered in the first cohort were found to also tend to co-occur in the approximately 120 validation repertoires, with roughly 93% of cluster scores above 0.

The donors belonged to the validation cohort of over a hundred subjects, which was separate from the approximately 660-subject first cohort. Taken from the germline V gene (reference sequence), the CDR1 and CDR2 loops are GTSNPN and SVGIG. V gives up 5 bases and J gives up 4 bases, and the segment between their germline ends measures 11 bases. There are 12 amino acids in the CDR3, from cysteine to phenylalanine inclusive. Solely the CDR3 DNA is kept, with 36 bases framed from the first base. Receptor amplification or capture employed the immunoSEQ multiplex PCR assay. Concerning the study's data processing: A statistical classification framework was built to diagnose cytomegalovirus status from the catalog of TCR beta chain sequences. This is the immuneACCESS table as TCRdb keeps it, with only in-frame sequences that have V and J called. A part of the clones is gone; compared with another copy, unresolved V genes explain less than half, and the rest is unexplained. V and J calls plus clone size are reproduced from that table; the DNA served to infer D and trimming. The sample records 100,000 to 150,000 clones, about 96% of which are singletons. 1.5% to 2% of the sample is in the top ten clones.

With regard to this clone: The antigen it recognizes is unknown. Within one base of it there is no much larger clone, and no base qualities were kept.

The sequencing input was PBMCs. This sequence originates from a man younger than 30 in good health and CMV-seronegative. The receptor chain draws on TRBV30 and TRBJ1-2; the D region possibly corresponds to TRBD1 (5 bases align). The base sequence is TGTGCCTGGTACAGGCCACTCTATGGCTACACCTTC. This gives the protein CAWYRPLYGYTF.